Shown below are 22 T cell receptor beta chains from a single sample sequenced in a study of graft-versus-host responses after intestinal transplantation listed by TCRdb under 2021. This specimen's time point label, per the study, means: cells obtained before transplantation from donor or recipient. No antigen is known for these receptors. The library was built by means of the immunoSEQ multiplex PCR assay. TCRdb took over this immuneACCESS table, retaining in-frame rearrangements with V and J assigned. Such tables are incomplete; in checked studies, under half of the missing clones stem from an unresolved V gene, and the remainder is unexplained. The sample table shows some 84,000 clones, and roughly 85% are seen once. The ten most abundant clones make up roughly 0.8% of the sample. The source was unstimulated CD4+ T cells sorted from spleen or lymph node cells, collected before intestinal transplant. Receptor source: a human donor who received an intestinal transplant.

This sequence joins TRBV5-1 and TRBJ1-3, with D perhaps TRBD1 (6 bases). Germline V gene sequence: CDR1 SGHRS, CDR2 YFSETQ. The V end lost 0 bases, the J end lost 6 bases, and 13 bases lay between the germline ends. This CDR3 is built from 15 residues. CDR3 DNA sequence: TGCGCCAGCAGCTTGGCCGCCGGGACACAAAACACCATATATTTT. It codes for CASSLAAGTQNTIYF.

The CDR3 DNA sequence: TGTGCCAGCAGTTTGGCATTTCGAGGAGAGACCCAGTACTTC. This codes for CASSLAFRGETQYF. The V call is TRBV27, the J call TRBJ2-5; D not resolved. The germline CDR1 and CDR2 sequences are MNHEY and SMNVEV (reference sequence). This CDR3 has 14 residues. V lost 3 bases, J lost 4 bases, and 12 bases lay in between.

Written as DNA, the CDR3 is TGTGCCAGCAGCGGGAGGCCGGGAGTCGGCTACACCTTC. Amino acids: CASSGRPGVGYTF. The rearrangement joins TRBV9 to TRBJ1-2, with D unresolved. Germline V gives CDR1 SGDLS, CDR2 YYNGEE. The germline V and J ends were trimmed by 3 bases and 8 bases, with 14 bases remaining between them. This CDR3 spans 13 amino acids.

The chain combines TRBV4-2 with TRBJ1-3; the match to TRBD1 covers 8 bases. The V and J ends lost 3 bases and 5 bases, in that order; junction bases with no gene match: 6. CDR1 and CDR2 (germline): LGHNA, YNFKEQ. There are 15 residues in the CDR3. This chain's CDR3 is CASSQDRARRNTIYF. The CDR3, as DNA: TGTGCCAGCAGCCAGGACAGGGCACGAAGAAACACCATATATTTT.

The V and J genes are TRBV6-1 and TRBJ1-1; 8 bases align to TRBD1. The CDR3 has 16 amino acids. J was trimmed by 5 bases and V by 4 bases; bases with no gene match: 12. Germline CDR1 is MNHNS and CDR2 is SASEGT. Written as DNA, the CDR3 is TGTGCCAGCAGTGCTCCCCTTCAGGGGGCGATAACTGAAGCTTTCTTT. Translation: CASSAPLQGAITEAFF.

The chain is built from TRBV5-1 and TRBJ1-1; D is unresolved. The CDR3 totals 17 residues. The germline CDR1 and CDR2 sequences are SGHRS and YFSETQ. The V gene lost 0 bases and the J gene lost 0 bases, with 15 bases spanning the gap. CDR3 nucleotides: TGCGCCAGCAGCTTGGGCATAATGCGGCAGATGAACACTGAAGCTTTCTTT. It encodes CASSLGIMRQMNTEAFF.

This CDR3 reads CASMRGANSPLHF. The CDR3 coding sequence is TGTGCCAGCATGCGGGGGGCTAATTCACCCCTCCACTTT. The chain joins TRBV2 to TRBJ1-6; D is perhaps TRBD1 (6 bases). The ends were cut back, 7 bases at V and 6 bases at J, with 10 bases in the middle. There are 13 residues in the CDR3. CDR1 and CDR2 (germline): SNHLY, FYNNEI.

The chain carries TRBV28 and TRBJ1-4; D gene unclear. The CDR3 has 13 amino acids. V lost 3 bases and J lost 5, with 7 bases in between. From germline, CDR1 is MDHEN and CDR2 SYDVKM. Written as DNA, the CDR3 is TGTGCCAGCAGTTTCTACGGGAATGAAAAACTGTTTTTT. Translating gives CASSFYGNEKLFF.

The V call is TRBV7-2, the J call TRBJ2-5; 7 bases line up with TRBD2. The junction had 5 bases not matched to a gene; V was cut back by 5 bases and J by 5 bases. From germline, CDR1 is SGHTA and CDR2 FQGNSA. This CDR3 has 13 residues. DNA for the CDR3: TGTGCCAGCAGCCCGGGGGGATGGGAGACCCAGTACTTC. Encoded protein: CASSPGGWETQYF.

This chain joins TRBV4-2 and TRBJ2-5; 8 bases map to TRBD1. Germline CDR1 reads LGHNA; CDR2 reads YNFKEQ. The trim removed 3 bases at V and 2 bases at J, leaving 5 bases unmatched. The length of the CDR3 is 15 residues. The CDR3 loop is CASSQGRTGQETQYF. The CDR3 nucleotides are TGTGCCAGCAGCCAGGGGAGGACAGGGCAAGAGACCCAGTACTTC.

The J gene is TRBJ2-7, the V gene TRBV4-1; 7 bases line up with TRBD1. The germline V gene encodes CDR1 MGHRA and CDR2 YSYEKL. Trimming cost V 4 bases and J 0 bases; bases outside gene matches: 3. CDR3 length: 14 amino acids. The DNA of the CDR3 is TGCGCCAGCAGCCGCGGACAGGACTCCTACGAGCAGTACTTC. Protein: CASSRGQDSYEQYF.

The chain has TRBV19 and TRBJ2-7, with 7 bases aligning to TRBD1. There are 14 residues in the CDR3. Per the germline V gene, CDR1 is LNHDA and CDR2 is SQIVND (reference sequence). With V trimmed by 5 bases and J by 3 bases, 7 bases remained unmatched. The CDR3 nucleotides read TGTGCCAGTAGTGACCGGACAGGAGGCTACGAGCAGTACTTC. It translates to CASSDRTGGYEQYF.

The V and J genes are TRBV6-4 and TRBJ1-5; D not certain. Per the germline V gene, CDR1 is MRHNA and CDR2 is SNTAGT. This CDR3 comprises 11 residues. The V end was cut by 8 bases, the J end by 2 bases, with 4 bases between. The CDR3 sequence is CASEGNQPQHF. CDR3 bases: TGTGCCAGCGAGGGCAATCAGCCCCAGCATTTT.

This chain links TRBV27 with TRBJ1-5; D is ambiguous. The germline gives CDR1 MNHEY, CDR2 SMNVEV (reference sequence). V lost 5 bases to trimming and J lost 9 bases, with 11 bases between them. The CDR3 sequence is 12 residues long. CDR3 nucleotides: TGTGCCAGCAGTCTAACTTCGGGGCCCCAGCATTTT. This sequence encodes CASSLTSGPQHF.

This clone appeared once. The rearrangement joins TRBV27 to TRBJ2-7; 14 nucleotides agree with TRBD2. CDR1 is MNHEY and CDR2 is SMNVEV in the germline V gene (reference sequence). Trimming took 2 bases from V and 0 from J; bases not matched to a gene: 9. This CDR3 has 19 residues. This CDR3 reads CASSLAGLAGGAHSYEQYF. CDR3 DNA sequence: TGTGCCAGCAGTTTAGCCGGACTAGCGGGGGGCGCCCACTCCTACGAGCAGTACTTC.

The chain carries TRBV4-1 and TRBJ2-7; 7 nucleotides agree with TRBD1. The CDR3 covers 16 residues. V gave up 4 bases and J gave up 1 base; unmatched junction bases: 10. In germline, CDR1 is MGHRA, CDR2 YSYEKL. For the CDR3, the DNA is TGCGCCAGCAGCCGCGAAGCCGGACAGGAGTCCTACGAGCAGTACTTC. It encodes CASSREAGQESYEQYF.

The chain employs TRBV29-1 and TRBJ2-1; 12 bases map to TRBD2. Trimming cost V 3 bases and J 6 bases; bases outside gene matches: 0. Germline V gives CDR1 SQVTM, CDR2 ANQGSEA. The CDR3 sequence is 13 residues long. CDR3 loop: CSVEGLAGNEQFF. In DNA, the CDR3 is TGCAGCGTTGAGGGACTAGCGGGCAATGAGCAGTTCTTC.

The chain uses TRBV28 and TRBJ2-7; TRBD1 matches at 9 bases. Trimming removed 5 bases from V and 5 bases from J; junction bases left unmatched: 10. The CDR3 extends over 15 amino acids. From germline, CDR1 is MDHEN and CDR2 SYDVKM. The CDR3 loop reads CASSGTGTGMHEQYF. The CDR3 DNA is TGTGCCAGCAGTGGCACCGGGACAGGGATGCACGAGCAGTACTTC.

The DNA for the CDR3 is TGCGCCAGCAGCGTACTGAGAGTAGCCAACGGGGAGCTGTTTTTT. This encodes CASSVLRVANGELFF. The V gene is TRBV5-1, the J gene TRBJ2-2; no firm D call. V was cut by 4 bases and J by 7 bases, with 17 bases left in between. The germline CDR1 and CDR2 sequences are SGHRS and YFSETQ. This CDR3 has 15 amino acids.

The V gene is TRBV5-1, the J gene TRBJ1-6; maybe TRBD1 (5 bases). Trimming stripped 2 bases from V and 7 bases from J, with 13 bases between. CDR3 length: 15 amino acids. CDR1 and CDR2 (germline): SGHRS, YFSETQ. CDR3 protein: CASSFQSGGNSPLHF. The DNA of the CDR3 is TGCGCCAGCAGCTTTCAATCCGGGGGGAATTCACCCCTCCACTTT. Complete variable domain (other parts from reference TRBV5-1 and TRBJ1-6): KAGVTQTPRYLIKTRGQQVTLSCSPISGHRSVSWYQQTPGQGLQFLFEYFSETQRNKGNFPGRFSGRQFSNSRSEMNVSTLELGDSALYLCASSFQSGGNSPLHFGNGTRLTVT.

The gene calls are TRBV2 and TRBJ1-5; TRBD1 matches 7 bases. V was clipped by 7 bases and J by 4 bases; unmatched bases: 10. The V gene's germline CDR1 is SNHLY and CDR2 FYNNEI. The CDR3 is made up of 15 amino acids. The CDR3 sequence is CASTTAGTANQPQHF. DNA for the CDR3: TGTGCCAGCACAACGGCCGGGACAGCTAATCAGCCCCAGCATTTT.

The J gene is TRBJ2-1, the V gene TRBV2; 9 bases map to TRBD2. CDR3 length: 14 residues. Germline V CDR1 and CDR2: SNHLY, FYNNEI. V lost 7 bases, J lost 8 bases, and 9 bases stayed unmatched. The CDR3 here is CASKRGRANDEQFF. The CDR3 bases are TGTGCCAGCAAGCGCGGGAGGGCCAATGATGAGCAGTTCTTC.